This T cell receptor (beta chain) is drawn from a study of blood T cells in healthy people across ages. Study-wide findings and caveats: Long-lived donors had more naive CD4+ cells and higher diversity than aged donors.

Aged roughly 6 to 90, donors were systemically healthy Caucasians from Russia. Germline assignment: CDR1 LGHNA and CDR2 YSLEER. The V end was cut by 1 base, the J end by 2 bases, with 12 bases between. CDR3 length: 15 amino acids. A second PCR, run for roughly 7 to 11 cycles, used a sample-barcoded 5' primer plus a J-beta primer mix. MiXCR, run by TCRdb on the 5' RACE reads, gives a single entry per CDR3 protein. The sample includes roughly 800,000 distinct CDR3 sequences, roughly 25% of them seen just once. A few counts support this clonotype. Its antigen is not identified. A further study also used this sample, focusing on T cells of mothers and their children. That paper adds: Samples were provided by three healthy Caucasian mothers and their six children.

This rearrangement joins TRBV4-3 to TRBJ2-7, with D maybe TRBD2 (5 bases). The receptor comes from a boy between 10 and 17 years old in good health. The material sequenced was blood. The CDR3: CASSQGRAGPYEQYF. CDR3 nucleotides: TGCGCCAGCAGCCAAGGCCGGGCGGGTCCCTACGAGCAGTACTTC.